The sequence of this T cell receptor (beta chain) was determined in a study of naive CD8 T cells in extremely preterm neonates. Study observations and caveats: Preterm neonates had significantly lower iChao1 richness than other age groups. Preterm CDR3s were shorter than older groups', with fewer N additions and less trimming.

Sequencing was performed with immunoSEQ multiplex PCR; in TCRdb, only in-frame clones are kept and a portion is missing. The data hold about 5,200 clones, with approximately 97% observed a single time. Healthy nonsmoking adults and healthy children aged roughly 16-56 months donated peripheral blood. Live Annexin V-negative naive CD3+CD8+CD45RA+CCR7+ T cells were sorted. Turning to this clone: Its antigen is undetermined.

From germline, CDR1 is SGHNT and CDR2 YYREEE (reference sequence). This CDR3 comprises 15 residues. Trimming stripped 2 bases from V and 4 bases from J, with 15 bases between. This receptor was obtained from a human donor in good health. The chain recombines TRBV5-4 with TRBJ1-1; D not resolved. Sequenced material: naive CD8+ T cells from blood. The CDR3 loop is CASSLGLAAGTEAFF. In DNA, the CDR3 is TGTGCCAGCAGCTTAGGATTGGCGGCCGGCACTGAAGCTTTCTTT.